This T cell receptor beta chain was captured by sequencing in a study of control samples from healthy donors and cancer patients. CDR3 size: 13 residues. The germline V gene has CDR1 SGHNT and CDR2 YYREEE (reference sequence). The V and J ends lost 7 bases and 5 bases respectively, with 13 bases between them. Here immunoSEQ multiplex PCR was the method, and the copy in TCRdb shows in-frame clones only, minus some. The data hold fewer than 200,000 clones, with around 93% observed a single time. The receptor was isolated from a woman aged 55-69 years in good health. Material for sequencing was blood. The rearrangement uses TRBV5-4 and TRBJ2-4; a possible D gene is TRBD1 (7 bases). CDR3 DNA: TGTGCCAGCGGAGGGGGCGGAGAAAACATTCAGTACTTC. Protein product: CASGGGGENIQYF.